Each of the 20 T cell receptor beta chains below was sequenced from the same sample in a study of OX40 agonist ivuxolimab in advanced cancers. The library was prepared using the immunoSEQ multiplex PCR assay. TCRdb's version of the immuneACCESS table is confined to in-frame rearrangements and falls short of the full clone set. An unresolved V gene accounts for under half of the shortfall where checked; the remainder is of unknown origin. The table for this sample lists tens of thousands of clones; roughly nine tenths of them were counted only once. Around 6.9% of the sample lies in the top ten. Sequenced here: CD4+ or CD8+ T cells sorted from blood, sampled in a trial of the OX40 agonist ivuxolimab. These receptors all come from an adult with an advanced solid tumor such as melanoma, head and neck, liver or kidney cancer.

The chain uses TRBV25-1 and TRBJ1-1, with unresolved D. The ends were cut back, 4 bases at V and 1 base at J, with 13 bases in the middle. The CDR3 covers 15 residues. Looked up from germline, CDR1 is MGHDK and CDR2 is SYGVNS. The CDR3, as DNA: TGTGCCAGCAGTGCCCGATTGATATCGAACACTGAAGCTTTCTTT. It codes for CASSARLISNTEAFF. Looking up the rest from reference TRBV25-1 and TRBJ1-1 gives the full variable domain: EADIYQTPRYLVIGTGKKITLECSQTMGHDKMYWYQQDPGMELHLIHYSYGVNSTEKGDLSSESTVSRIRTEHFPLTLESARPSHTSQYLCASSARLISNTEAFFGQGTRLTVV.

The V gene is TRBV18, the J gene TRBJ1-1; possible D gene TRBD1, 5 bases. Trimming stripped 0 bases from V and 6 bases from J, with 11 bases between. CDR1 is KGHSH, CDR2 LQKENI, per germline. CDR3 length: 14 amino acids. The DNA of the CDR3 is TGTGCCAGCTCACCACCAGGCAGGGTCGCTGAAGCTTTCTTT. Translated: CASSPPGRVAEAFF.

The rearrangement joins TRBV11-2 to TRBJ2-5; D perhaps matches TRBD1 (6 bases). Germline V gene sequence: CDR1 SGHAT, CDR2 FQNNGV. The CDR3 has 14 amino acids. The V gene lost 6 bases and the J gene lost 1 base, with 12 bases spanning the gap. CDR3 in DNA: TGTGCCAGCAGTCCACAGGGATTCCAAGAGACCCAGTACTTC. It is translated as CASSPQGFQETQYF.

The V and J genes are TRBV28 and TRBJ2-7; D is possibly TRBD1 (5 bases). This CDR3 spans 14 amino acids. Per the germline V gene, CDR1 is MDHEN and CDR2 is SYDVKM. Trimming cost V 3 bases and J 3 bases, with 12 bases left between them. CDR3 sequence: CASSFPQGYYEQYF. The CDR3 DNA is TGTGCCAGCAGTTTTCCCCAGGGCTACTACGAGCAGTACTTC.

This clone was detected only a few times. Relative to the germline gene, one junction end is altered; a read error may explain this. V is TRBV20-1 and J is TRBJ1-1; a weak D match, TRBD1 (6 bases). The germline CDR1 and CDR2 sequences are DFQATT and SNEGSKA (reference sequence). The CDR3 has 10 amino acids. CDR3 in amino acids: CSARGTEAFF. The CDR3 nucleotides read TGCAGTGCCAGAGGGACAGAAGCTTTCTTT.

The rearrangement links TRBV12-5 to TRBJ2-3, with 13 nucleotides matching TRBD2. With V trimmed by 5 bases and J by 1 base, 6 bases remained unmatched. The CDR3 runs 17 residues. From germline, CDR1 is LGHNT and CDR2 FRNRAP. CDR3: CASGQGLAGVGTDTQYF. The CDR3 DNA reads as TGTGCTAGTGGTCAAGGACTAGCGGGGGTCGGCACAGATACGCAGTATTTT.

This sequence joins TRBV6-5 and TRBJ1-6; D not resolved. This CDR3 spans 13 amino acids. V dropped 5 bases and J dropped 7 bases, with 9 bases sitting between them. From germline, CDR1 is MNHEY and CDR2 SVGAGI. The CDR3: CASSALGNSPLHF. CDR3 coding DNA: TGTGCCAGCAGTGCACTAGGGAATTCACCCCTCCACTTT.

This chain links TRBV6-6 with TRBJ1-1, with a possible D match to TRBD1 (5 bases). The CDR3 spans 15 residues. Trimming cost V 0 bases and J 6 bases, with 14 bases left between them. CDR1 MNHNY and CDR2 SVGAGI come from the germline V gene (reference sequence). This CDR3 is CASSYSGGRSPEAFF. CDR3 in DNA: TGTGCCAGCAGTTACTCCGGGGGGAGGTCTCCTGAAGCTTTCTTT.

This clone was counted once. The chain links TRBV18 to TRBJ1-6, with 11 bases aligning to TRBD1. The germline CDR1 and CDR2 sequences are KGHSH and LQKENI. The J segment lost 10 bases and the V segment lost 4 bases, leaving 12 bases of the junction unmatched. This CDR3 has 17 amino acids. DNA for the CDR3: TGTGCCAGCTCACAACGGGAGGCCGGGACAGGGGGGTCACCCCTCCACTTT. Translating gives CASSQREAGTGGSPLHF.

This sequence joins TRBV19 and TRBJ1-2; D possibly corresponds to TRBD1 (5 bases). CDR3 length: 17 amino acids. V shed 8 bases and J shed 6 bases, with 28 bases lying between them. Germline V gives CDR1 LNHDA, CDR2 SQIVND (reference sequence). CDR3 region: CASFNSGGTRGGDGYTF. CDR3 bases: TGTGCCAGTTTTAATTCGGGGGGGACCCGAGGCGGAGATGGCTACACCTTC. Full variable domain (rest looked up from reference TRBV19 and TRBJ1-2): DGGITQSPKYLFRKEGQNVTLSCEQNLNHDAMYWYRQDPGQGLRLIYYSQIVNDFQKGDIAEGYSVSREKKESFPLTVTSAQKNPTAFYLCASFNSGGTRGGDGYTFGSGTRLTVV.

The chain combines TRBV5-6 with TRBJ1-1; D might be TRBD1 (6 bases). V was pared by 0 bases and J by 1 base, with 16 bases between. The CDR3 extends over 17 amino acids. Germline loops: CDR1 SGHDT, CDR2 YYEEEE. Here the CDR3 DNA reads TGTGCCAGCAGCTTGGGTTTACAGGGAACTAGGAACACTGAAGCTTTCTTT. It is translated as CASSLGLQGTRNTEAFF.

The chain links TRBV2 to TRBJ1-5, with D hard to call. CDR3 length equals 12 residues. Germline-derived CDR1 and CDR2 are SNHLY and FYNNEI. V was cut by 1 base and J by 9 bases, with 7 bases left in between. DNA for the CDR3: TGTGCCAGCAGTGAAGACTTGGGGCCCCAGCATTTT. Translated, it gives CASSEDLGPQHF.

V is TRBV7-2 and J is TRBJ1-2, with D tentatively TRBD1 (5 bases). CDR1 and CDR2 (germline): SGHTA, FQGNSA. The CDR3 has 14 amino acids. Trimming took off 5 bases at V and 4 bases at J, with 14 bases between the two ends. CDR3 sequence: CASSQTADSYGYTF. In DNA form, the CDR3 reads TGTGCCAGCAGCCAAACAGCCGACAGCTATGGCTACACCTTC.

CDR3 amino acids: CASTYQGAYQPQHF. DNA of the CDR3: TGTGCCAGTACGTATCAGGGGGCTTATCAGCCCCAGCATTTT. The gene calls are TRBV19 and TRBJ1-5; 8 nucleotides agree with TRBD1. V trimming: 7 bases; J trimming: 5 bases; junction bases outside the gene matches: 7. This CDR3 comprises 14 residues. CDR1 and CDR2 from the germline V gene are LNHDA and SQIVND (reference sequence).

This chain uses TRBV2 with TRBJ2-7; 7 bases are shared with TRBD2. V shed 8 bases and J 4 bases; nucleotides not matched to a gene: 14. Germline V gene data show CDR1 as SNHLY and CDR2 as FYNNEI. The CDR3 extends over 15 amino acids. The CDR3 nucleotides read TGTGCCAGCGCCATTCTAGCGGTGGGCCCTTACGAGCAGTACTTC. This codes for CASAILAVGPYEQYF.

This clone has a single count. CDR3 region: CASSLAGAHEQFF. The CDR3 nucleotides are TGTGCCAGCAGCTTAGCAGGGGCCCATGAGCAGTTCTTC. The chain recombines TRBV11-3 with TRBJ2-1; TRBD1 might be the D (6 bases). Germline V CDR1 and CDR2: SGHNT, YENEEA. V was trimmed by 1 base and J by 8 bases, leaving 9 bases between them. The CDR3 length is 13 residues.

The CDR3, as DNA: TGCAGCGTCGCGGGGGGACTAGCTTCCGAGACCCAGTACTTC. Protein product: CSVAGGLASETQYF. The gene calls are TRBV29-1 and TRBJ2-5; the match to TRBD2 covers 9 bases. CDR3 length equals 14 residues. The junction had 10 bases not matched to a gene; V was cut back by 6 bases and J by 5 bases. Germline V CDR1 and CDR2: SQVTM, ANQGSEA.

The V call is TRBV7-9, the J call TRBJ1-1; D is unresolved. Germline loops: CDR1 SEHNR, CDR2 FQNEAQ (reference sequence). With 6 bases removed from V and 1 base from J, the gap between germline ends came to 18 bases. The CDR3 length is 16 residues. CDR3 in amino acids: CASRSLSSRRNTEAFF. The CDR3 DNA reads TGTGCCAGCAGGTCTCTTTCCTCTAGGAGGAACACTGAAGCTTTCTTT.

This rearrangement joins TRBV6-1 to TRBJ2-7, with 7 bases identical to TRBD1. Trimming took 6 bases from V and 3 from J; bases not matched to a gene: 11. The CDR3 extends over 15 amino acids. Per the germline V gene, CDR1 is MNHNS and CDR2 is SASEGT. CDR3 residues: CASRMGDRVGYEQYF. In nucleotides, the CDR3 is TGTGCCAGCAGGATGGGAGACAGGGTCGGCTACGAGCAGTACTTC.

V is TRBV27 and J is TRBJ2-5; D gene ambiguous. V was trimmed by 0 bases and J by 6 bases, leaving 11 bases between them. Germline V gives CDR1 MNHEY, CDR2 SMNVEV (reference sequence). This CDR3 has 14 amino acids. CDR3 sequence reads: CASSLSITQKTQYF. In nucleotides, the CDR3 is TGTGCCAGCAGTTTATCGATCACACAGAAGACCCAGTACTTC.